Below, 18 T cell receptor beta chains from the same sample are listed, as sequenced in a study of blood T cell repertoires in COVID-19. TCRdb's copy holds only in-frame clones and misses some; the assay was immunoSEQ multiplex PCR. The table has approximately 290,000 clones, around 90% seen once. The specimen sequenced was PBMCs or T cells enriched from blood (not recorded which). These receptors all come from a woman under 40 who had recovered from COVID-19.

This chain connects TRBV28 to TRBJ2-7, with a possible D match to TRBD2 (5 bases). The V gene lost 5 bases and the J gene lost 2 bases, with 16 bases spanning the gap. The CDR3 has 15 amino acids. Germline values: CDR1 MDHEN, CDR2 SYDVKM. This chain's CDR3 is CASSTPRVKAYEQYF. The CDR3 DNA reads TGTGCCAGCAGTACACCGAGGGTAAAGGCCTACGAGCAGTACTTC.

The chain links TRBV3-1 (or the pseudogene TRBV3-2) to TRBJ2-1, with D maybe TRBD2 (5 bases). Trimming took off 3 bases at V and 3 bases at J, with 12 bases between the two ends. Germline CDR1 LGHDT, CDR2 YNNKEL (reference sequence). This CDR3 has 15 residues. The CDR3 DNA is TGTGCCAGCAGCCAGCGGGCGGATGTCTACAATGAGCAGTTCTTC. Amino acids: CASSQRADVYNEQFF.

This clone was seen more than once but under ten times. CDR3 nucleotide sequence: TGTGCCAGCTCACCGCGGGACTACAATGAGCAGTTCTTC. Residues: CASSPRDYNEQFF. The chain carries TRBV18 and TRBJ2-1, with D tentatively TRBD2 (6 bases). The CDR3 length is 13 residues. Germline CDR1 is KGHSH and CDR2 is LQKENI. Trimming pared 3 bases from V and 3 bases from J, leaving 6 bases between.

This clone appeared a few times. The chain combines TRBV7-2 with TRBJ1-4; the D gene is possibly TRBD1 (6 bases). The V end lost 5 bases, the J end lost 3 bases, and 10 bases lay between the germline ends. The germline V gene has CDR1 SGHTA and CDR2 FQGNSA. The CDR3 is 14 residues long. The CDR3 DNA reads TGTGCCAGCAGCCGCAGGGGAGCTAATGAAAAACTGTTTTTT. Protein: CASSRRGANEKLFF.

The J gene is TRBJ2-3, the V gene TRBV29-1; maybe TRBD1 (6 bases). Germline lookup yields CDR1 SQVTM and CDR2 ANQGSEA. V was cut by 4 bases and J by 0 bases, with 11 bases left in between. The CDR3 is 14 amino acids. This CDR3 is CSVVRDTSTDTQYF. The DNA for the CDR3 is TGCAGCGTTGTTCGGGACACGAGCACAGATACGCAGTATTTT.

This sequence joins TRBV19 and TRBJ1-1; tentative D call: TRBD1 (6 bases). Trimming stripped 3 bases from V and 2 bases from J, with 19 bases between. Germline loops: CDR1 LNHDA, CDR2 SQIVND (reference sequence). The CDR3 is made up of 17 amino acids. Here the CDR3 reads CASSMKGRGTINTEAFF. In DNA, the CDR3 is TGTGCCAGTAGTATGAAGGGCAGGGGAACTATTAACACTGAAGCTTTCTTT.

The J gene is TRBJ1-5, the V gene TRBV19; TRBD1 is a possible D gene (6 bases). This CDR3 spans 15 amino acids. Germline assignment: CDR1 LNHDA and CDR2 SQIVND (reference sequence). Trimming removed 1 base from V and 3 bases from J, with 10 bases in between. CDR3 in DNA: TGTGCCAGTAGTATAGGGGGACAACCCAATCAGCCCCAGCATTTT. Translated: CASSIGGQPNQPQHF. The full variable domain, in which reference TRBV19 and TRBJ1-5 provide the parts outside the CDR3, is DGGITQSPKYLFRKEGQNVTLSCEQNLNHDAMYWYRQDPGQGLRLIYYSQIVNDFQKGDIAEGYSVSREKKESFPLTVTSAQKNPTAFYLCASSIGGQPNQPQHFGDGTRLSIL.

V gene TRBV19 combines with J gene TRBJ2-1, with TRBD2 as a possible D gene (5 bases). This CDR3 has 15 amino acids. Germline V gives CDR1 LNHDA, CDR2 SQIVND (reference sequence). V lost 9 bases and J 4 bases, leaving 19 bases between the germline ends. The CDR3 loop is CASTGWRAGYNEQFF. The DNA of the CDR3 is TGTGCCAGCACTGGGTGGCGGGCTGGGTACAATGAGCAGTTCTTC.

The rearrangement links TRBV9 to TRBJ2-3; D not certain. The V gene lost 3 bases and the J gene lost 6 bases, with 14 bases spanning the gap. The CDR3 length is 14 residues. Germline V lookup: CDR1 SGDLS, CDR2 YYNGEE. CDR3 bases: TGTGCCAGCAGCGCAGCGAAGATAACGGATACGCAGTATTTT. It translates to CASSAAKITDTQYF.

V gene TRBV24-1 combines with J gene TRBJ2-1; 9 bases are shared with TRBD1. J was trimmed by 2 bases and V by 11 bases; bases with no gene match: 3. This CDR3 has 13 amino acids. Germline CDR1 is KGHDR and CDR2 is SFDVKD. CDR3 DNA: TGTGCCATCGGACAGGGGCCCTACAATGAGCAGTTCTTC. Protein product: CAIGQGPYNEQFF.

J is TRBJ2-1 and V is TRBV30; D is possibly TRBD2 (5 bases). Germline V CDR1 and CDR2: GTSNPN, SVGIG (reference sequence). V dropped 5 bases and J dropped 4 bases, with 21 bases sitting between them. CDR3 length equals 16 residues. CDR3 loop: CAWAIETLAGYNEQFF. The CDR3, as DNA: TGTGCCTGGGCCATAGAGACCCTAGCCGGATACAATGAGCAGTTCTTC.

J is TRBJ2-7 and V is TRBV6-7; D possibly corresponds to TRBD1 (6 bases). TRBV6-7 is an ORF for which the function is uncertain. V gave up 0 bases and J gave up 2 bases, with 11 bases separating them. The CDR3 has 15 residues. CDR3 region: CASSYSAGQTYEQYF. CDR3 sequence (DNA): TGTGCCAGCAGTTACTCGGCCGGACAGACCTACGAGCAGTACTTC.

This chain joins TRBV15 and TRBJ2-1; the match to TRBD2 covers 10 bases. Germline CDR1 is LNHNV and CDR2 is YYDKDF (reference sequence). CDR3 size: 16 residues. V lost 0 bases and J lost 10; bases outside the gene matches: 9. This CDR3 is CATSREGAGGVREQFF. CDR3 in DNA: TGTGCCACCAGCAGAGAAGGAGCGGGAGGGGTTAGGGAGCAGTTCTTC.

The rearrangement links TRBV4-1 to TRBJ2-7, with 7 bases lining up with TRBD1. The CDR3 is 16 residues long. In germline, CDR1 is MGHRA, CDR2 YSYEKL. Germline trimming cut 0 bases from V and 2 bases from J; bases unmatched to any gene: 7. CDR3 coding DNA: TGCGCCAGCAGCCAAGATGGGGGACAGACCCCCTACGAGCAGTACTTC. Its protein product is CASSQDGGQTPYEQYF.

This chain connects TRBV29-1 to TRBJ1-4, with TRBD1 matching over 8 bases. The CDR3 covers 13 residues. The J segment lost 7 bases and the V segment lost 7 bases, leaving 8 bases of the junction unmatched. Germline-derived CDR1 and CDR2 are SQVTM and ANQGSEA. Here the CDR3 reads CSGRQGYSEKLFF. CDR3 coding DNA: TGCAGCGGGCGACAGGGGTACAGTGAAAAACTGTTTTTT.

J is TRBJ2-2 and V is TRBV11-2, with D unclear. Germline V gene sequence: CDR1 SGHAT, CDR2 FQNNGV. Trimming cost V 6 bases and J 2 bases, with 13 bases left between them. CDR3 length equals 15 residues. The CDR3 DNA reads as TGTGCCAGCAGTCTAACCGGGTTAAACACCGGGGAGCTGTTTTTT. As protein: CASSLTGLNTGELFF.

This sequence joins TRBV30 and TRBJ1-5, with D possibly matching TRBD1 (6 bases). There are 14 residues in the CDR3. Germline V gene lookup returns CDR1 GTSNPN and CDR2 SVGIG (reference sequence). The germline V and J ends were trimmed by 6 bases and 0 bases, with 12 bases remaining between them. CDR3 sequence (DNA): TGTGCCTGCTCCCGGACAGATAGCAATCAGCCCCAGCATTTT. This codes for CACSRTDSNQPQHF.

J is TRBJ1-3 and V is TRBV18; 7 bases are a match to TRBD1. J lost 4 bases, V lost 0 bases, and 3 bases had no gene match. From germline, CDR1 is KGHSH and CDR2 LQKENI. The CDR3 totals 15 residues. Here the CDR3 reads CASSPPSGQGNTIYF. DNA of the CDR3: TGTGCCAGCTCACCACCGTCGGGACAGGGAAACACCATATATTTT. Full variable domain (outside the CDR3, taken from reference TRBV18 and TRBJ1-3): NAGVMQNPRHLVRRRGQEARLRCSPMKGHSHVYWYRQLPEEGLKFMVYLQKENIIDESGMPKERFSAEFPKEGPSILRIQQVVRGDSAAYFCASSPPSGQGNTIYFGEGSWLTVV.